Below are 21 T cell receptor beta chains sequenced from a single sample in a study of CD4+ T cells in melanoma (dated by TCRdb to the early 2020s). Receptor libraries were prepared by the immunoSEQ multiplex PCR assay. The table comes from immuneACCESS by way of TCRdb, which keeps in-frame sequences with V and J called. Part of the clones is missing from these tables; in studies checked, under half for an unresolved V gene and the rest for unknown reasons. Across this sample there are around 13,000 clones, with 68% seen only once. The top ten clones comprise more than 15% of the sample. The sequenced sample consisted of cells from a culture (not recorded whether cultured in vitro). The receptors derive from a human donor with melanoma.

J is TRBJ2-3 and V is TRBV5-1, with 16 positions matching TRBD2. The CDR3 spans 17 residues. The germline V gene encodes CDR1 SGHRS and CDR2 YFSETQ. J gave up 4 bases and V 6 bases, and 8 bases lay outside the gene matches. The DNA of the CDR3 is TGCGCCAGCACACCACAGGGACTAGCGGGGGGGGCAGATACGCAGTATTTT. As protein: CASTPQGLAGGADTQYF.

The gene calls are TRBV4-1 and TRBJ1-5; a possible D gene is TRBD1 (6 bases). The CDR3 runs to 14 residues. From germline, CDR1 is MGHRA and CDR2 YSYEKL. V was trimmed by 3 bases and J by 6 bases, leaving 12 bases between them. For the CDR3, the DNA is TGCGCCAGCAGCCAGCGGACAGAACCTCAGCCCCAGCATTTT. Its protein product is CASSQRTEPQPQHF.

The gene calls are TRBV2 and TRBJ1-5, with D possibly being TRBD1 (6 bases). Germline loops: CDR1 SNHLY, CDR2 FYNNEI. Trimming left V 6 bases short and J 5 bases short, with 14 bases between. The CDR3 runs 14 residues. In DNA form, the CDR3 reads TGTGCCAGCAGCTCCAGGGGATTGGATCAGCCCCAGCATTTT. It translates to CASSSRGLDQPQHF.

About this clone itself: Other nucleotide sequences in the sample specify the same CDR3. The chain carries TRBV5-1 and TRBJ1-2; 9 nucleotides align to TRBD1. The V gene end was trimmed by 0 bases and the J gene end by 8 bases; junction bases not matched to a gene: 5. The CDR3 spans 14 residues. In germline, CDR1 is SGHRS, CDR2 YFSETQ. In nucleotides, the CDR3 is TGCGCCAGCAGCTTGGGGGACAGGGCCGGGGGCTACACCTTC. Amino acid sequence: CASSLGDRAGGYTF. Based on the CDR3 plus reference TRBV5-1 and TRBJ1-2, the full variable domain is KAGVTQTPRYLIKTRGQQVTLSCSPISGHRSVSWYQQTPGQGLQFLFEYFSETQRNKGNFPGRFSGRQFSNSRSEMNVSTLELGDSALYLCASSLGDRAGGYTFGSGTRLTVV.

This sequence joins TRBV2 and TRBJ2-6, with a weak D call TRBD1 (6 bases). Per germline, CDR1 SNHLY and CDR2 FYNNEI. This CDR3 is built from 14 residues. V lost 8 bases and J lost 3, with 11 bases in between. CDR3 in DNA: TGTGCCAGCCGGACAGCCCTTGGGGCCAACGTCCTGACTTTC. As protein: CASRTALGANVLTF.

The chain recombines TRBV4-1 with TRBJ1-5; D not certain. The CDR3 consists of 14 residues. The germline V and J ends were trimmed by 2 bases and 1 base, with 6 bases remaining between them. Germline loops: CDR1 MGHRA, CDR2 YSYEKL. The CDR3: CASSQLTSNQPQHF. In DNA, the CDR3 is TGCGCCAGCAGCCAACTTACCAGCAATCAGCCCCAGCATTTT.

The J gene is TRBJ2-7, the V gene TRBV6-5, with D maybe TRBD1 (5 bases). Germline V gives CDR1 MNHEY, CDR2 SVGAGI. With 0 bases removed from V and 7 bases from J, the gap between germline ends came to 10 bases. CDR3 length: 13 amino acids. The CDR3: CASSYSGAFEQYF. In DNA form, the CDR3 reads TGTGCCAGCAGTTACTCAGGGGCGTTTGAGCAGTACTTC.

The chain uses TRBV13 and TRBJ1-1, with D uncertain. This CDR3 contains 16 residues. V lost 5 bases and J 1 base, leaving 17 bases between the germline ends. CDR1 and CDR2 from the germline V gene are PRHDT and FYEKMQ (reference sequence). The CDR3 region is CASSPRSRRENTEAFF. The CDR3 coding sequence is TGTGCCAGCAGCCCTCGCAGTCGTCGGGAGAACACTGAAGCTTTCTTT.

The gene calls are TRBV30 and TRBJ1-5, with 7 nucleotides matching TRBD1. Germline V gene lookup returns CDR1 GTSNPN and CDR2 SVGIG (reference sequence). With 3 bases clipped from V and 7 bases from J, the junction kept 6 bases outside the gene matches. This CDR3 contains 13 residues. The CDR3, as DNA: TGTGCCTGGAGCCGGGACAGCGGGCAGCCCCAGCATTTT. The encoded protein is CAWSRDSGQPQHF.

The DNA of the CDR3 is TGTGCCAGCCGGAATTCCTTCTGGGGGGAGCAGTACTTC. Protein sequence: CASRNSFWGEQYF. The chain employs TRBV28 and TRBJ2-7, with D perhaps matching TRBD1 or TRBD2 (5 bases each). With 8 bases removed from V and 7 bases from J, the gap between germline ends came to 18 bases. CDR1 is MDHEN, CDR2 SYDVKM, per germline. The CDR3 has 13 residues.

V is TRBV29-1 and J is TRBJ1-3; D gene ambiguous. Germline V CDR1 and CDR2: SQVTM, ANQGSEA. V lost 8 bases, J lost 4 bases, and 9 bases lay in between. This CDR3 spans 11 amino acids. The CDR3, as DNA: TGCAGCACCGAATCGGGAAACACCATATATTTT. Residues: CSTESGNTIYF.

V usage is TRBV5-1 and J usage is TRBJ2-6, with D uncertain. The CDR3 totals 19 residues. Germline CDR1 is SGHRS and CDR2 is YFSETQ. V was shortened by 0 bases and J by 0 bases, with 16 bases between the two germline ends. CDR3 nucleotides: TGCGCCAGCAGCTTGGGTCAGCCCCATTCATACTCTGGGGCCAACGTCCTGACTTTC. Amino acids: CASSLGQPHSYSGANVLTF.

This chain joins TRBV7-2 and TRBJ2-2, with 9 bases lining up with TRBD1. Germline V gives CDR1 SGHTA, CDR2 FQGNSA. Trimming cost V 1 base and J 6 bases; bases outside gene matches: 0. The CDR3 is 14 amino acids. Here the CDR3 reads CASSLDRGPGELFF. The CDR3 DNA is TGTGCCAGCAGCTTAGACAGGGGGCCCGGGGAGCTGTTTTTT.

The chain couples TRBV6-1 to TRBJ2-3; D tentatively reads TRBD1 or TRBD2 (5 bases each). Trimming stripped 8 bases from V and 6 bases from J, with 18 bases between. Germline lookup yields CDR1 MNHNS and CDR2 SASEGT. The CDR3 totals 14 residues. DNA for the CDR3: TGTGCCAGCCAGCGGACATGGGGGTCGGATACGCAGTATTTT. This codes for CASQRTWGSDTQYF.

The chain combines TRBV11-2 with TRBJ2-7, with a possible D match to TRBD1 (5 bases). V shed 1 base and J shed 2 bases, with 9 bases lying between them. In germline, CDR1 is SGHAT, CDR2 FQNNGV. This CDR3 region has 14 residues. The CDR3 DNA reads TGTGCCAGCAGCTTAGGACAGCACACCTACGAGCAGTACTTC. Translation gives CASSLGQHTYEQYF.

CDR3 protein: CASSKTGTTEAFF. The CDR3 bases are TGTGCCAGCAGTAAGACAGGGACCACTGAAGCTTTCTTT. The V and J genes are TRBV27 and TRBJ1-1, with 7 bases lining up with TRBD1. This CDR3 has 13 residues. The germline V gene has CDR1 MNHEY and CDR2 SMNVEV (reference sequence). V was pared by 5 bases and J by 4 bases, with 4 bases of the junction left unmatched.

DNA of the CDR3: TGTGCCAGCAGTTACTCTGCGTTATCTAGCACAGATACGCAGTATTTT. Translated: CASSYSALSSTDTQYF. The chain recombines TRBV6-5 with TRBJ2-3; D not resolved. The germline V and J ends were trimmed by 0 bases and 0 bases, with 10 bases remaining between them. The CDR3 totals 16 residues. Germline CDR1 MNHEY, CDR2 SVGAGI.

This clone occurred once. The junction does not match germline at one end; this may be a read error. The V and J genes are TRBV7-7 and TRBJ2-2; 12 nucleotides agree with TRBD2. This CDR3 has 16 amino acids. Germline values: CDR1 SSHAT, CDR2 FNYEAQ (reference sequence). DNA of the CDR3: TGTGCTAGCAGCCAACTAGCGGGGGGAGTAACCGGGGAGCTGTTTTTT. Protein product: CASSQLAGGVTGELFF.

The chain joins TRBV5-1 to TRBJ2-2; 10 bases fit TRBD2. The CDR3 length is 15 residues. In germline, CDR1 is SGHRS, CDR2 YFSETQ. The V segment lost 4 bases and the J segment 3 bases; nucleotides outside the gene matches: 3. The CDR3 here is CASSTGLADTGELFF. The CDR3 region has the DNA TGCGCCAGCAGCACCGGACTAGCGGACACCGGGGAGCTGTTTTTT.

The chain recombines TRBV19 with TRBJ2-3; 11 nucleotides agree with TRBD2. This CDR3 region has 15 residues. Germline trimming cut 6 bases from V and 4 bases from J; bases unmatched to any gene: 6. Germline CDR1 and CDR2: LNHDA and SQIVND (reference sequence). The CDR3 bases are TGTGCCAGTAGGTCCGGGACTAGCGGCGCAGATACGCAGTATTTT. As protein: CASRSGTSGADTQYF.

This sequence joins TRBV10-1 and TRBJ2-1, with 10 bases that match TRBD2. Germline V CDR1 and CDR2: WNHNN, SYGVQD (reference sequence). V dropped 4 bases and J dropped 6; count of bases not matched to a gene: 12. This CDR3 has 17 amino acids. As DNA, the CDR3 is TGCGCCAGCAGTGCTATACCGGGACTAGCGTCGCTCAATGAGCAGTTCTTC. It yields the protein CASSAIPGLASLNEQFF.